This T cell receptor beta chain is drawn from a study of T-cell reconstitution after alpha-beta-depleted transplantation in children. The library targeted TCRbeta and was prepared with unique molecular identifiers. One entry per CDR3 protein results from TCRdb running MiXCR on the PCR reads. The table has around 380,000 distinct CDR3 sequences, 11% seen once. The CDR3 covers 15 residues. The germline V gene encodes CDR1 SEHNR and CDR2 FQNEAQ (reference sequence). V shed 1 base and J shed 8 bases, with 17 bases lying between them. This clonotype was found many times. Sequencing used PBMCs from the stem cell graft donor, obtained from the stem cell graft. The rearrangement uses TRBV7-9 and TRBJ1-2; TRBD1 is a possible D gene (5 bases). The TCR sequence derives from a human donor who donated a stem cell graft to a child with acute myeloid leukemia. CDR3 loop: CASSLGNGHGGGYTF. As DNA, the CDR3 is TGTGCCAGCAGCTTAGGGAATGGACATGGCGGCGGCTACACCTTC.